The source of this TCR beta chain is a study of CD4 T cell repertoires in COVID-19. The germline V gene encodes CDR1 SNHLY and CDR2 FYNNEI. CDR3 size: 14 residues. Trimming pared 4 bases from V and 3 bases from J, leaving 12 bases between. Study-wide findings and caveats: Sharing of several most expanded SARS-CoV-2-reactive clonotypes across memory subsets suggested intraclonal diversification.

Clones were read by immunoSEQ multiplex PCR, and TCRdb kept only the in-frame ones, dropping some. The sample carries approximately 75,000 clones, about 83% recorded once. With respect to this clone: Its target is unknown.

The chain uses TRBV2 and TRBJ1-1; weak D call: TRBD1 (5 bases). Specimen: CD4+ T cells from peripheral blood, collected after recovery from COVID-19. The sequence was collected from a human donor who had COVID-19. The CDR3 region is CASSARRGDTEAFF. CDR3 DNA sequence: TGTGCCAGCAGTGCAAGAAGGGGCGACACTGAAGCTTTCTTT.